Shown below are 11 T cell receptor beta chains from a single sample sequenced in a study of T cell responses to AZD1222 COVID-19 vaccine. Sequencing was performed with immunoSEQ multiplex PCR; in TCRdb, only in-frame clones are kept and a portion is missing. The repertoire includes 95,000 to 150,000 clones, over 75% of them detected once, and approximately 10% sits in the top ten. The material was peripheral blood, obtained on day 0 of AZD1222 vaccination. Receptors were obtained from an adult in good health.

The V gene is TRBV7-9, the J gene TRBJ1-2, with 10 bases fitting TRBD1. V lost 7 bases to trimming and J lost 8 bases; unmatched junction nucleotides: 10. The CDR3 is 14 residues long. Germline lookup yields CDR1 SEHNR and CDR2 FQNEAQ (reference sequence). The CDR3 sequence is CASTFTGTGDGYTF. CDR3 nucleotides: TGTGCCAGCACCTTTACCGGGACAGGGGACGGCTACACCTTC.

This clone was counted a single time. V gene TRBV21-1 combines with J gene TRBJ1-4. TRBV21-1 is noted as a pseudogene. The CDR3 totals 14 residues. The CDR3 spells CASEDRAGNEKLFF. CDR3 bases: TGTGCCAGCGAGGACCGGGCCGGCAATGAAAAACTGTTTTTT.

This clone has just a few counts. CDR3 region: CATSVRLAGENEQYF. For the CDR3, the DNA is TGTGCCACCAGCGTCCGACTAGCGGGGGAAAACGAGCAGTACTTC. This chain connects TRBV15 to TRBJ2-7; 12 nucleotides line up with TRBD2. The trim removed 5 bases at V and 5 bases at J, leaving 7 bases unmatched. Germline V gives CDR1 LNHNV, CDR2 YYDKDF (reference sequence). This CDR3 region has 15 residues.

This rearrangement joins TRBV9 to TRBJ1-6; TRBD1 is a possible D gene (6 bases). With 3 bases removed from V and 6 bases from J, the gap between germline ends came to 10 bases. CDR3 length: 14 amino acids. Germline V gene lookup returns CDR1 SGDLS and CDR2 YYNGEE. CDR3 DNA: TGTGCCAGCAGCGGGGGGGGCGGTAATTCACCCCTCCACTTT. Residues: CASSGGGGNSPLHF.

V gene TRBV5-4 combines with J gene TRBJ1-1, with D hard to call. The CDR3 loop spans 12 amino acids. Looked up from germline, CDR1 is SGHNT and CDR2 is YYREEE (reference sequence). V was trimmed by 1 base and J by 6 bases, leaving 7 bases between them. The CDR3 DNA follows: TGTGCCAGCAGCTTGACCTATTCTGAAGCTTTCTTT. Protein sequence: CASSLTYSEAFF.

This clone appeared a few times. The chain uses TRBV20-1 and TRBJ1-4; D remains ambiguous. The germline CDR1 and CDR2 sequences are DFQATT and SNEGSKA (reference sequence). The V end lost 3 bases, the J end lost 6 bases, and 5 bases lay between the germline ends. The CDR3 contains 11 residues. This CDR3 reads CSASEDEKLFF. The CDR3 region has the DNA TGCAGTGCTAGCGAGGATGAAAAACTGTTTTTT.

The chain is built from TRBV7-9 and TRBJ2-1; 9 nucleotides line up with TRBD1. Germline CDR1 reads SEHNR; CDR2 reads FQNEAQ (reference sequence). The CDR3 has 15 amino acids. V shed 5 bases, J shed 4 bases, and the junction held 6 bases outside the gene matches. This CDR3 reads CASSPWTGEYNEQFF. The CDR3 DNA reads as TGTGCCAGCAGCCCTTGGACAGGGGAATACAATGAGCAGTTCTTC.

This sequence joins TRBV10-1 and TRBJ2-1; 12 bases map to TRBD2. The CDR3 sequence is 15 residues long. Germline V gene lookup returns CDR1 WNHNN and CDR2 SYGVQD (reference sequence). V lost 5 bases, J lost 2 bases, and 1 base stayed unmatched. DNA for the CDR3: TGCGCCAGCAGTCGGACTAGCGGGGCCTACAATGAGCAGTTCTTC. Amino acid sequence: CASSRTSGAYNEQFF.

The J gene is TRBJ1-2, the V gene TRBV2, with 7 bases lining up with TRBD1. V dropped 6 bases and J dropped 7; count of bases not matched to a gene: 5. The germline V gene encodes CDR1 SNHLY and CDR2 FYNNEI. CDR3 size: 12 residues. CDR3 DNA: TGTGCCAGCAGGGTTGACAGGGTTGGCTACACCTTC. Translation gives CASRVDRVGYTF. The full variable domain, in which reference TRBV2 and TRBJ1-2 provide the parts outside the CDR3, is EPEVTQTPSHQVTQMGQEVILRCVPISNHLYFYWYRQILGQKVEFLVSFYNNEISEKSEIFDDQFSVERPDGSNFTLKIRSTKLEDSAMYFCASRVDRVGYTFGSGTRLTVV.

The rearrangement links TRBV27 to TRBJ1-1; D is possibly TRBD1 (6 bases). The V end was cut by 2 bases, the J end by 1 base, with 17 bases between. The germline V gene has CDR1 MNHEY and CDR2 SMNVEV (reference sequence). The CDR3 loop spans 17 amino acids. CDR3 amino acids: CASSLRGDRRGNTEAFF. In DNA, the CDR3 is TGTGCCAGCAGTTTAAGGGGTGACAGGCGGGGGAACACTGAAGCTTTCTTT.

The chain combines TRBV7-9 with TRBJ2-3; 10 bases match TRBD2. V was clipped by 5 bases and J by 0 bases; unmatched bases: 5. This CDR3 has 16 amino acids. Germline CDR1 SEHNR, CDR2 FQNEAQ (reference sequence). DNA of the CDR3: TGTGCCAGCAGCGCGCGACTAGCGGGTAGCACAGATACGCAGTATTTT. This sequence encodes CASSARLAGSTDTQYF.